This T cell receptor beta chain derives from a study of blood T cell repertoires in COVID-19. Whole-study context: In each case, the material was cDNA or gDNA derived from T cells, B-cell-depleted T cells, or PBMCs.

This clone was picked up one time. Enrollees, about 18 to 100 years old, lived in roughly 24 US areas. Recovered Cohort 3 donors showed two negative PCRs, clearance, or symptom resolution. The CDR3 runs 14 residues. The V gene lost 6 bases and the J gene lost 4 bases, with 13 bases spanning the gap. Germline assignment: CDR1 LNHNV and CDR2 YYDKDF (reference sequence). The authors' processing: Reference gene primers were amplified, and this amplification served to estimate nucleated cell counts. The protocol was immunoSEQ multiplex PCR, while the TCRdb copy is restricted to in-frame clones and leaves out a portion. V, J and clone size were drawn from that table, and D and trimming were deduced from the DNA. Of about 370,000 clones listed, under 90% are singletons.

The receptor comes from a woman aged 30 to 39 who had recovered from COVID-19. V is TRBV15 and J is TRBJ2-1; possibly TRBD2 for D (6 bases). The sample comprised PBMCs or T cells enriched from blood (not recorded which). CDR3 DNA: TGTGCCACCAGTGAGACTAGGGCTTACAATGAGCAGTTCTTC. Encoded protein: CATSETRAYNEQFF. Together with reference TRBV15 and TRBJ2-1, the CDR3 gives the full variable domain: DAMVIQNPRYQVTQFGKPVTLSCSQTLNHNVMYWYQQKSSQAPKLLFHYYDKDFNNEADTPDNFQSRRPNTSFCFLDIRSPGLGDTAMYLCATSETRAYNEQFFGPGTRLTVL.